The clone carrying this T cell receptor beta chain was counted only a few times. Its antigen is as yet unknown. TCRdb passed the reads through MiXCR, listing each CDR3 protein once. The sample comprises approximately 700,000 distinct CDR3 sequences, 35% to 45% of which are singletons, and around 2.8% rests with the top ten. This entry is derived from a study of T cell repertoires in cytomegalovirus infection. Across the study: The public TCR beta signatures pointed to both CMV infection and matching HLA type.

General study results and limits: Summed frequency of shared TCR beta families picked out CMV carriers who also had the relevant HLA. It was HLA-C-restricted CMV-specific TCR beta clonotypes that dominated the response ex vivo.

The CDR3 is 15 residues long. Germline CDR1 SGHDT, CDR2 YYEEEE. V trimming: 0 bases; J trimming: 0 bases; junction bases outside the gene matches: 1. This clonotype originated in a human donor in good health (CMV status not recorded). Some clones in this sample may be carry-over from other donors' samples. The genes are TRBV5-6 and TRBJ2-3, with TRBD2 matching 7 bases. The sample was PBMCs. CDR3 amino acids: CASSLEAGSTDTQYF. For the CDR3, the DNA is TGTGCCAGCAGCTTGGAAGCGGGGAGCACAGATACGCAGTATTTT.